One and the same sample provided the 11 T cell receptor beta chains below, sequenced in a study of sequential checkpoint blockade in melanoma. Some clones are missing from TCRdb's copy, which holds only in-frame ones; the method was immunoSEQ multiplex PCR. The sample records approximately 10,000 clones, around 73% being singletons. Treatment meaning: randomized to nivolumab then ipilimumab (arm A) or the reverse (arm B). The sample was CD8+ T cells sorted from blood (inferred from file names), taken from a patient given nivolumab and ipilimumab in sequence. The receptors here all came from a human donor with melanoma.

The rearrangement joins TRBV7-6 to TRBJ2-1; D call uncertain. CDR1 and CDR2 (germline): SGHVS, FNYEAQ. V shed 1 base and J shed 0 bases, with 7 bases lying between them. The CDR3 consists of 15 residues. CDR3 residues: CASSLEAVSYNEQFF. CDR3 coding DNA: TGTGCCAGCAGCTTAGAGGCGGTCTCCTACAATGAGCAGTTCTTC. Full variable domain (rest looked up from reference TRBV7-6 and TRBJ2-1): GAGVSQSPRYKVTKRGQDVALRCDPISGHVSLYWYRQALGQGPEFLTYFNYEAQQDKSGLPNDRFSAERPEGSISTLTIQRTEQRDSAMYRCASSLEAVSYNEQFFGPGTRLTVL.

The genes are TRBV27 and TRBJ2-5, with D perhaps TRBD1 (8 bases). This CDR3 contains 14 residues. Germline CDR1 is MNHEY and CDR2 is SMNVEV (reference sequence). The V gene lost 3 bases and the J gene lost 5 bases, with 13 bases spanning the gap. DNA for the CDR3: TGTGCCAGCAGTTTCGACAGGGGAGGGGAGACCCAGTACTTC. Its protein is CASSFDRGGETQYF.

The V call is TRBV5-1, the J call TRBJ2-5, with a weak D call TRBD2 (6 bases). Matching the DNA end better, TRBJ2-7 makes the J call doubtful. Germline CDR1 SGHRS, CDR2 YFSETQ. This CDR3 has 15 amino acids. In DNA form, the CDR3 reads TGCGCCAGCACCTCGCTCGGGACTGAGGCCTACGAGCAGTACTTC. This gives the protein CASTSLGTEAYEQYF.

The table lists this clone with a few counts. The rearrangement uses TRBV6-1 and TRBJ2-3; 10 positions match TRBD2. J lost 4 bases, V lost 2 bases, and 3 bases had no gene match. The germline gives CDR1 MNHNS, CDR2 SASEGT. The length of the CDR3 is 15 residues. CDR3 sequence reads: CASSEKAGGPDTQYF. The CDR3 coding sequence is TGTGCCAGCAGTGAAAAAGCGGGGGGGCCAGATACGCAGTATTTT.

The V call is TRBV6-4, the J call TRBJ2-1, with 10 bases matching TRBD2. CDR1 and CDR2 from the germline V gene are MRHNA and SNTAGT. Trimming at V came to 7 bases and at J to 6 bases, leaving 6 bases not matched to a gene. CDR3 length: 14 residues. CDR3 DNA sequence: TGTGCCAGCAACAAAGTAGCGGGGGGCAATGAGCAGTTCTTC. Translated, it gives CASNKVAGGNEQFF.

This clone was seen just once. V gene TRBV7-9 combines with J gene TRBJ2-1; 10 bases match TRBD1. Per the germline V gene, CDR1 is SEHNR and CDR2 is FQNEAQ (reference sequence). V lost 5 bases to trimming and J lost 5 bases; unmatched junction nucleotides: 6. This CDR3 has 15 amino acids. CDR3 DNA: TGTGCCAGCAGCCCCCGGGACAGGGGCCACAATGAGCAGTTCTTC. Translation: CASSPRDRGHNEQFF.

The CDR3 loop reads CASSLRGGGDEKLFF. In DNA form, the CDR3 reads TGTGCCAGCAGTTTAAGGGGAGGAGGGGATGAAAAACTGTTTTTT. This rearrangement joins TRBV27 to TRBJ1-4, with D possibly matching TRBD1 (5 bases). CDR3 length: 15 amino acids. Per the germline V gene, CDR1 is MNHEY and CDR2 is SMNVEV (reference sequence). Trimming removed 2 bases from V and 6 bases from J, with 13 bases in between.

J is TRBJ1-1 and V is TRBV5-4; weak D call: TRBD1 (5 bases). The CDR3 consists of 14 residues. In germline, CDR1 is SGHNT, CDR2 YYREEE (reference sequence). The V and J ends lost 0 bases and 1 base respectively, with 7 bases between them. The CDR3 protein is CASSLDRQNTEAFF. The CDR3 nucleotides are TGTGCCAGCAGCTTGGACAGGCAGAACACTGAAGCTTTCTTT.

The chain combines TRBV6-1 with TRBJ1-2, with D perhaps matching TRBD1 (5 bases). The CDR3 extends over 14 amino acids. The V gene's germline CDR1 is MNHNS and CDR2 SASEGT. V was cut by 5 bases and J by 3 bases, with 13 bases left in between. The CDR3 is CASSKTELDYGYTF. CDR3 bases: TGTGCCAGCAGTAAGACAGAGTTGGACTATGGCTACACCTTC.

This rearrangement joins TRBV5-4 to TRBJ1-1; TRBD1 agrees at 8 bases. Germline V gene data show CDR1 as SGHNT and CDR2 as YYREEE (reference sequence). The CDR3 has 15 residues. The J segment lost 0 bases and the V segment lost 4 bases, leaving 5 bases of the junction unmatched. The CDR3 DNA is TGTGCCAGCAGCCTCGGACAGGGATTGAACACTGAAGCTTTCTTT. It is translated as CASSLGQGLNTEAFF. Filled out from reference TRBV5-4 and TRBJ1-1, the complete variable domain reads ETGVTQSPTHLIKTRGQQVTLRCSSQSGHNTVSWYQQALGQGPQFIFQYYREEENGRGNFPPRFSGLQFPNYSSELNVNALELDDSALYLCASSLGQGLNTEAFFGQGTRLTVV.

This clone has a single count. The gene calls are TRBV7-6 and TRBJ1-1, with D unresolved. The CDR3 runs to 12 residues. Germline V gene lookup returns CDR1 SGHVS and CDR2 FNYEAQ. The CDR3 nucleotides are TGTGCGAGCGGCGGGGTTTTGACTGAAGCTTTCTTT. It translates to CASGGVLTEAFF.